This TCR beta chain was sequenced for a study of blood T cell repertoires in COVID-19. Study summary: Samples representing acute and convalescent COVID-19 were sourced from the United States, Italy and Spain. The cDNA or gDNA used as material had been derived from T cells, B-cell-depleted T cells, or PBMCs.

V lost 4 bases to trimming and J lost 1 base; unmatched junction nucleotides: 10. Germline values: CDR1 SEHNR, CDR2 FQNEAQ (reference sequence). The CDR3 consists of 17 residues. Source study methods: Using reference gene primer amplification, nucleated cell counts were estimated. The data were produced by immunoSEQ multiplex PCR, yet TCRdb's version contains in-frame clones alone and is incomplete. D and trimming were read from the DNA, whereas the V and J calls and clone size are those reported in that table. The data hold more than 110,000 clones, with approximately 87% observed a single time. The source of this sequence is a woman aged 40 to 50 with acute or convalescent COVID-19. The sequencing input was peripheral blood. The rearrangement joins TRBV7-9 to TRBJ1-1; 9 nucleotides align to TRBD1. The CDR3 region is CASSSEDRGLKNTEAFF. CDR3 coding DNA: TGTGCCAGCAGCTCTGAGGACAGGGGCTTAAAGAACACTGAAGCTTTCTTT.